The sequence of this T cell receptor beta chain was determined in a study of blood T cells in healthy people across ages. V lost 5 bases to trimming and J lost 7 bases; unmatched junction nucleotides: 2. The CDR3 is 14 amino acids. A sample-barcoded 5' primer and a J-beta primer mix were used in a second PCR of roughly 7 to 11 cycles. Using its own MiXCR run on the 5' RACE reads, TCRdb lists one record per CDR3 protein. The sample contains about 1,600,000 distinct CDR3 sequences, around 42% of which appear only once. The chain uses TRBV12-3 or TRBV12-4 and TRBJ2-2; TRBD2 agrees at 12 bases. Sequenced material: blood. The receptor's source is a young woman in good health. DNA for the CDR3: TGTGCCAGCAGTCCGGGACTAGCGGGCGGGGAGCTGTTTTTT. Protein: CASSPGLAGGELFF.